A selection of T cell receptor beta chains follows, all from one sample in a study of cytomegalovirus exposure and HLA in healthy donors. Data came from immunoSEQ multiplex PCR; TCRdb stores just in-frame clones and leaves some out. In the table there are under 200,000 clones, about 85% of which are singletons. The sample comprised PBMCs. These receptor sequences come from a man in his fifties in good health and CMV-seronegative. Each CDR3 is given with its conserved first and last residue. The order of the fields is V gene, J gene, D gene, clone size, CDR3 length, CDR3 protein, CDR3 DNA. The D gene is left open where the match is weak. A row's size may be missing; if present it is once, few, many or a size class.

>TRBV10-2|TRBJ1-1|-|-|13
CATAWAVNTEAFF
TGCGCCACAGCTTGGGCAGTGAACACTGAAGCTTTCTTT
>TRBV4-3|TRBJ1-4|-|-|16
CASSQDGSLRAEKLFF
TGCGCCAGCAGCCAAGATGGGAGCTTGAGGGCTGAAAAACTGTTTTTT
>TRBV7-7|TRBJ2-3|-|-|13
CASSLMGRDTQYF
TGTGCCAGCAGCTTAATGGGGCGAGATACGCAGTATTTT
>TRBV29-1|TRBJ1-1|-|-|14
CSCDPTGLNTEAFF
TGCAGCTGCGATCCGACAGGACTGAACACTGAAGCTTTCTTT
>TRBV21-1|TRBJ1-1|-|-|13
CASSKWEQGDAFF
TGTGCCAGCAGCAAATGGGAACAGGGGGATGCTTTCTTT
>TRBV6-6|TRBJ1-5|-|-|12
CASKDRNQPQHF
TGTGCCAGCAAAGACAGAAATCAGCCCCAGCATTTT
>TRBV7-8|TRBJ2-7|TRBD2|-|17
CASSLGLAGGTTYEQYF
TGTGCCAGCAGCTTGGGACTAGCGGGGGGGACAACCTACGAGCAGTACTTC
>TRBV11-3|TRBJ2-7|-|-|13
CASSPGTSYEQYF
TGTGCCAGCAGCCCGGGGACATCCTACGAGCAGTACTTC
>TRBV5-1|TRBJ1-3|TRBD1|-|16
CASSAGQGVYGNTIYF
TGCGCCAGCAGCGCGGGACAGGGAGTTTATGGAAACACCATATATTTT
>TRBV27|TRBJ2-1|-|few|13
CASTHPGESGQFF
TGTGCCAGCACCCACCCGGGGGAATCAGGGCAGTTCTTC
>TRBV27|TRBJ1-2|-|-|13
CASSFWLDGGYTF
TGTGCCAGCAGTTTCTGGCTAGACGGCGGCTACACCTTC
>TRBV7-2|TRBJ2-3|TRBD2|-|16
CASSLQGTRGADTQYF
TGTGCCAGCAGCTTACAGGGGACTAGGGGGGCAGATACGCAGTATTTT
>TRBV9|TRBJ2-1|TRBD2|-|15
CASSLTSGPYNEQFF
TGTGCCAGCAGCCTAACTAGCGGTCCCTACAATGAGCAGTTCTTC
>TRBV27|TRBJ1-1|TRBD1|-|17
CASRAGTGLFMNTEAFF
TGTGCCAGCAGAGCCGGGACAGGGCTGTTCATGAACACTGAAGCTTTCTTT
>TRBV18|TRBJ2-3|-|-|15
CASSPPAGGTDTQYF
TGTGCCAGCTCACCTCCGGCAGGGGGCACAGATACGCAGTATTTT
>TRBV16|TRBJ1-6|-|-|16
CASSPEGVSRNSPLHF
TGTGCCAGCAGCCCTGAGGGGGTGTCCCGGAATTCACCCCTCCACTTT
>TRBV5-1|TRBJ1-1|-|-|14
CASSLDIGGTEAFF
TGCGCCAGCAGCTTGGATATAGGGGGCACTGAAGCTTTCTTT
>TRBV28|TRBJ2-3|TRBD1|-|15
CAVPGQGASTDTQYF
TGTGCCGTACCAGGACAGGGGGCCAGCACAGATACGCAGTATTTT
>TRBV18|TRBJ1-5|-|-|13
CASSPKADGPQHF
TGTGCCAGCTCACCTAAGGCGGATGGGCCCCAGCATTTT
>TRBV30|TRBJ1-2|TRBD1|-|14
CAWTRPGGLGGYTF
TGTGCCTGGACTCGACCAGGGGGGCTAGGTGGCTACACCTTC
>TRBV15|TRBJ2-2|-|once|16
CATSTRGRGGTGELFF
TGTGCCACCAGCACCCGGGGAAGGGGAGGCACCGGGGAGCTGTTTTTT
>TRBV5-1|TRBJ1-6|-|-|16
CASRVSGTPGFSPLHF
TGCGCCAGCAGGGTTTCTGGGACACCAGGTTTTTCACCCCTCCACTTT
>TRBV2|TRBJ2-3|TRBD2|-|17
CASSPGLAGTTTDTQYF
TGTGCCAGCAGTCCCGGACTAGCGGGGACTACCACAGATACGCAGTATTTT
>TRBV7-2|TRBJ2-6|-|-|13
CAIRDSGANVLTF
TGTGCCATCCGAGACTCTGGGGCCAACGTCCTGACTTTC
>TRBV7-2|TRBJ2-3|TRBD2|-|14
CASSSSGVTDTQYF
TGTGCCAGCAGCTCAAGCGGGGTCACAGATACGCAGTATTTT
>TRBV7-2|TRBJ2-7|-|-|12
CASVSGGYEQYF
TGTGCCAGCGTCTCTGGAGGTTACGAGCAGTACTTC
>TRBV9|TRBJ2-1|TRBD2|-|13
CASSVATSGGVFF
TGTGCCAGCAGCGTAGCCACTAGCGGGGGTGTGTTCTTC
>TRBV5-1|TRBJ1-3|-|-|14
CASSSTGVGNTIYF
TGCGCCAGCAGCTCGACAGGTGTTGGAAACACCATATATTTT
>TRBV30|TRBJ2-5|-|-|12
CAWSPVSRTQYF
TGTGCCTGGAGTCCCGTCTCTCGTACCCAGTACTTC